These T cell receptor beta chains were read from a single sample in a study of blood T cell repertoires in COVID-19. Data came from immunoSEQ multiplex PCR; TCRdb stores just in-frame clones and leaves some out. This sample yields around 300,000 clones, of which roughly 86% are seen a single time; less than 2% belongs to the top ten. What was sequenced was PBMCs or T cells enriched from blood (not recorded which). The receptors originated from a woman aged 60-70 years who had recovered from COVID-19. Both conserved end residues are part of each CDR3. D genes are given only for firm matches. The size entry is marked missing in some rows and otherwise reads once, few, many or a size class.

abundance,j_gene,v_gene,d_gene,CDR3aa,CDR3nt
-,TRBJ2-1,TRBV5-6,TRBD2,CASSLRLRAGNNEQFF,TGTGCCAGCAGCTTGAGGCTTCGAGCGGGGAACAATGAGCAGTTCTTC
-,TRBJ1-6,TRBV11-2,-,CASSAAGLGNSPLHF,TGTGCCAGCAGCGCCGCGGGACTTGGGAATTCACCCCTCCACTTT
-,TRBJ2-2,TRBV28,TRBD2,CASSEGLPHTGELFF,TGTGCCAGCAGCGAGGGACTACCACACACCGGGGAGCTGTTTTTT
-,TRBJ1-3,TRBV5-4,-,CASSSKLSGNTIYF,TGTGCCAGCAGCTCAAAGCTGTCTGGAAACACCATATATTTT
-,TRBJ1-2,TRBV5-4,-,CASSLDGQSYGYTF,TGTGCCAGCAGCTTGGACGGACAGTCCTATGGCTACACCTTC
-,TRBJ1-4,TRBV11-3,-,CASSPRGSTNEKLFF,TGTGCCAGCAGCCCTCGGGGGTCAACTAATGAAAAACTGTTTTTT
few,TRBJ2-2,TRBV2,TRBD2,CASRRGGGNTGELFF,TGTGCCAGCCGCCGGGGCGGGGGGAACACCGGGGAGCTGTTTTTT
-,TRBJ2-2,TRBV4-1,-,CASSQVSLRAGELFF,TGCGCCAGCAGCCAAGTTTCACTACGCGCCGGGGAGCTGTTTTTT
-,TRBJ2-1,TRBV19,TRBD1,CASMQGAVNNEQFF,TGTGCCAGTATGCAGGGGGCGGTCAACAATGAGCAGTTCTTC
-,TRBJ2-7,TRBV4-1,TRBD2,CASSHLDMGLPRDEQYF,TGCGCCAGCAGCCATCTCGATATGGGACTACCTCGAGACGAGCAGTACTTC
-,TRBJ2-1,TRBV7-9,-,CASSSRGTVLYNEQFF,TGTGCCAGCAGCTCCCGCGGGACGGTCCTCTACAATGAGCAGTTCTTC
-,TRBJ2-5,TRBV4-1,-,CASSPDKYQETQYF,TGCGCCAGCAGCCCCGACAAGTACCAAGAGACCCAGTACTTC
-,TRBJ2-4,TRBV5-4,TRBD2,CASSTGGDQNIQYF,TGTGCCAGCAGCACGGGGGGGGACCAAAACATTCAGTACTTC
-,TRBJ2-3,TRBV11-3,TRBD2,CASSIGLAGKDTQYF,TGTGCCAGCAGCATCGGACTAGCGGGAAAAGATACGCAGTATTTT
-,TRBJ1-2,TRBV2,TRBD1,CASSGQDYGYTF,TGTGCCAGCAGCGGACAGGACTATGGCTACACCTTC
-,TRBJ2-3,TRBV11-3,TRBD2,CASSLGTSGVLADTQYF,TGTGCCAGCAGCTTAGGCACTAGCGGGGTGTTGGCAGATACGCAGTATTTT
-,TRBJ2-1,TRBV9,-,CASSVQAGARNEQFF,TGTGCCAGCAGCGTTCAGGCGGGGGCGAGGAATGAGCAGTTCTTC
-,TRBJ1-4,TRBV28,TRBD1,CASRTGTGNEKLFF,TGTGCCAGCAGAACCGGGACAGGGAATGAAAAACTGTTTTTT